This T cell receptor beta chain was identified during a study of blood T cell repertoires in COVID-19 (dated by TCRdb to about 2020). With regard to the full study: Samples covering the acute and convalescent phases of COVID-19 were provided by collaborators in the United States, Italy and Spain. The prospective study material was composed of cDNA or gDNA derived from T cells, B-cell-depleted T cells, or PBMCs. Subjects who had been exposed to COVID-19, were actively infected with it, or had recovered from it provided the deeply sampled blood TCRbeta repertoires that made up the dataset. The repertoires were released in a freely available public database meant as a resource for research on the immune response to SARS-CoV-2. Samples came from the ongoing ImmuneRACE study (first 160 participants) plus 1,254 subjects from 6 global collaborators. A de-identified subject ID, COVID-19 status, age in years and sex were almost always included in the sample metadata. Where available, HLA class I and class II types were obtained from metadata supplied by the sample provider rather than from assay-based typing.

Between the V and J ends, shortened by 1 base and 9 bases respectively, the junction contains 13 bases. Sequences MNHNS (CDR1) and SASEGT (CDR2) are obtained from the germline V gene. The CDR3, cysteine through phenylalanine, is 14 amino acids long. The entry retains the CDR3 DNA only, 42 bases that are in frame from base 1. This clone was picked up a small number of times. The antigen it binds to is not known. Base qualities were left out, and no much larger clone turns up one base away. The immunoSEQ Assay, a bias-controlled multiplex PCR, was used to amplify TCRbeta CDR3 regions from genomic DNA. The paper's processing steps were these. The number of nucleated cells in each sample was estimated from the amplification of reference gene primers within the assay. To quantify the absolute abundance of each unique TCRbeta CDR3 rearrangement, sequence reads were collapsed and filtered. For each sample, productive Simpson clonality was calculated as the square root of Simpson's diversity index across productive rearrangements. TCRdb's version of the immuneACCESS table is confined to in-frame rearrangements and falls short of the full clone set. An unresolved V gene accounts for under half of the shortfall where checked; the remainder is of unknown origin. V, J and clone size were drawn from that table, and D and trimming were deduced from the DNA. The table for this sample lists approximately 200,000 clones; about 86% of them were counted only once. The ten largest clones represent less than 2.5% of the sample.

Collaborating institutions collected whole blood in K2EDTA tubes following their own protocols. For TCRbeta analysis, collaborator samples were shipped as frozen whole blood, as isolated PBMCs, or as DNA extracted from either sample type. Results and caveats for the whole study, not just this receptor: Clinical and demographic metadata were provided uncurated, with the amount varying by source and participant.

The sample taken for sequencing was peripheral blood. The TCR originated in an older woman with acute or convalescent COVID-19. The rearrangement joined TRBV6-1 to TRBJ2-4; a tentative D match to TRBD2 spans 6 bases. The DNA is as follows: TGTGCCAGCAGTGAAGTTAGGGACTCGGGCATTCAGTACTTC. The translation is CASSEVRDSGIQYF.